These 18 T cell receptor beta chains were sequenced from one sample in a study of regulatory T cells in long-lasting Graves disease (dated by TCRdb to 2020 to 2023). The library was built by means of multiplex PCR. TCRdb names Illumina HiSeq 4000 as the instrument used. iRepertoire HTBI primers and Arm-PCR amplification of CDR3 regions were used to construct TCR beta libraries. TCRdb trimmed the raw reads at Q25, called clones with MiXCR and kept productive beta chains. CDR3 protein sequences are deduplicated, and each keeps its most common genes and DNA. A total of fewer than 600,000 distinct CDR3 sequences appear in this sample, around a fifth of them only once. Over 10% of the sample is held by the ten biggest clonotypes. Read against the paper, the sample's time point label means: persistent/refractory GD, antithyroid drugs over 5 years with positive TRAb. RNA was extracted from PBMCs in TRIzol for both TCR sequencing and RNA sequencing.

The sequenced sample was peripheral blood mononuclear cells (PBMCs), obtained when the disease was refractory, from a patient treated with antithyroid drugs. The receptor source for this set is a female donor with Graves disease.

This chain connects TRBV9 to TRBJ1-1; perhaps TRBD1 as D (5 bases). With 3 bases removed from V and 3 bases from J, the gap between germline ends came to 18 bases. The germline V gene encodes CDR1 SGDLS and CDR2 YYNGEE. The CDR3 covers 16 residues. CDR3 bases: TGTGCCAGCAGCGCACGGACGGGCCAAGGGGACACTGAAGCTTTCTTT. Translation: CASSARTGQGDTEAFF.

This chain joins TRBV5-6 and TRBJ1-1; D is unresolved. Trimming shortened V by 4 bases and J by 11 bases, and 15 bases separated the two germline ends. The CDR3 contains 12 residues. CDR1 and CDR2 (germline): SGHDT, YYEEEE. The CDR3 loop reads CASSTGGSWAFF. CDR3 in DNA: TGTGCCAGCAGCACCGGAGGGAGTTGGGCTTTCTTT.

The V gene is TRBV5-4, the J gene TRBJ2-2, with 8 bases lining up with TRBD1. CDR1 is SGHNT and CDR2 is YYREEE in the germline V gene (reference sequence). The CDR3 loop spans 15 amino acids. V shed 4 bases and J 1 base; nucleotides not matched to a gene: 3. The CDR3 reads CASSPDRENTGELFF. The CDR3 bases are TGTGCCAGCAGCCCGGACAGGGAGAACACCGGGGAGCTGTTTTTT.

As regards this clonotype: Possible read error: a much larger clone is one base away. The chain is built from TRBV6-5 and TRBJ1-1, with D hard to call. Germline CDR1 MNHEY, CDR2 SVGAGI. The CDR3 has 12 residues. CDR3 in amino acids: CTSSYDSRAAFF. The CDR3, as DNA: TGTACCAGCAGTTACGACTCAAGGGCAGCTTTCTTT.

This clonotype was counted many times. The V gene is TRBV28, the J gene TRBJ1-1, with a weak D call TRBD1 (6 bases). V was cut by 5 bases and J by 2 bases, with 15 bases left in between. This CDR3 is 15 amino acids long. The germline V gene encodes CDR1 MDHEN and CDR2 SYDVKM. In DNA, the CDR3 is TGTGCCAGCAGTCCATTGGGAGGGGGAAACACTGAAGCTTTCTTT. This gives the protein CASSPLGGGNTEAFF.

CDR3 region: CASSLMGLAGEETQYF. The CDR3 bases are TGTGCCAGCAGCTTAATGGGACTAGCGGGGGAAGAGACCCAGTACTTC. This rearrangement joins TRBV11-3 to TRBJ2-5; 14 nucleotides line up with TRBD2. The trim removed 2 bases at V and 3 bases at J, leaving 2 bases unmatched. The CDR3 totals 16 residues. Germline V gene data show CDR1 as SGHNT and CDR2 as YENEEA.

This clonotype was counted many times. V and J are TRBV6-1 and TRBJ2-7; 9 positions match TRBD1. Germline lookup yields CDR1 MNHNS and CDR2 SASEGT. The CDR3 has 13 amino acids. The V and J ends lost 6 bases and 4 bases, in that order; junction bases with no gene match: 4. As DNA, the CDR3 is TGTGCCAGCAGGGATGACAGGGGGTACGAGCAGTACTTC. It is translated as CASRDDRGYEQYF.

This clonotype was seen once. The CDR3 nucleotides are TGCGCCAGCAGCCAACTCCGGGACAGGGACGAGCAGTACTTC. Translation: CASSQLRDRDEQYF. The rearrangement uses TRBV4-1 and TRBJ2-7, with 9 bases that match TRBD1. With V trimmed by 2 bases and J by 5 bases, 4 bases remained unmatched. CDR1 and CDR2 from the germline V gene are MGHRA and YSYEKL. The CDR3 runs 14 residues.

This clonotype was seen ten or more times. The gene calls are TRBV20-1 and TRBJ1-2; a weak D match, TRBD1 (5 bases). There are 12 residues in the CDR3. CDR1 is DFQATT and CDR2 is SNEGSKA in the germline V gene (reference sequence). The CDR3 DNA reads as TGCAGCCGACCCAAGGGGAACTATGGCTACACCTTC. It specifies CSRPKGNYGYTF.

This clonotype was observed at least ten times. The J gene is TRBJ1-1, the V gene TRBV28; TRBD1 matches 7 bases. CDR1 MDHEN and CDR2 SYDVKM come from the germline V gene. CDR3 length: 16 amino acids. V lost 4 bases, J lost 1 base, and 9 bases stayed unmatched. CDR3 in amino acids: CASSSGRGVRNTEAFF. CDR3 sequence (DNA): TGTGCCAGCAGTTCCGGCAGGGGGGTGAGGAACACTGAAGCTTTCTTT. Drawing the rest from reference TRBV28 and TRBJ1-1, the complete variable domain is DVKVTQSSRYLVKRTGEKVFLECVQDMDHENMFWYRQDPGLGLRLIYFSYDVKMKEKGDIPEGYSVSREKKERFSLILESASTNQTSMYLCASSSGRGVRNTEAFFGQGTRLTVV.

This chain uses TRBV6-1 with TRBJ1-2; the D gene is possibly TRBD1 (6 bases). The CDR3 is 14 residues long. CDR1 and CDR2 from the germline V gene are MNHNS and SASEGT. V lost 6 bases and J lost 1, with 12 bases in between. The CDR3: CASRSDRSNYGYTF. The DNA for the CDR3 is TGTGCCAGCAGAAGCGACAGGAGTAACTATGGCTACACCTTC.

The gene calls are TRBV11-2 and TRBJ2-1; 10 positions agree with TRBD2. Losses at the gene ends were 8 bases for V and 4 bases for J; bases not matched to a gene: 5. CDR1 SGHAT and CDR2 FQNNGV come from the germline V gene. The CDR3 extends over 14 amino acids. Written as DNA, the CDR3 is TGTGCCAGCGCGACTAGCGGGTTATACAATGAGCAGTTCTTC. This translates into CASATSGLYNEQFF.

This clonotype has ten or more counts. The chain combines TRBV12-3 or TRBV12-4 with TRBJ2-5; D unresolved. V was pared by 3 bases and J by 0 bases, with 5 bases between. This CDR3 has 13 residues. CDR3 protein: CASSFGYQETQYF. The CDR3 DNA reads as TGTGCCAGCAGTTTCGGGTACCAAGAGACCCAGTACTTC.

Regarding this clonotype: Possible read error: a much larger clone is one base away. V and J are TRBV6-1 and TRBJ2-2; a possible D gene is TRBD2 (6 bases). Germline V gives CDR1 MNHNS, CDR2 SASEGT. The CDR3 is 13 residues long. As DNA, the CDR3 is TGTGTCAGCGGGCGAGTGGACACCGGGGAGCTGTTTTTT. This translates into CVSGRVDTGELFF.

The V gene is TRBV7-9, the J gene TRBJ2-7; 13 bases match TRBD2. CDR1 is SEHNR, CDR2 FQNEAQ, per germline (reference sequence). V gave up 3 bases and J gave up 4 bases; unmatched junction bases: 6. The CDR3 has 16 amino acids. The chain's CDR3 is CASSFARLAGGYEQYF. The DNA for the CDR3 is TGTGCCAGCAGCTTTGCCCGACTAGCGGGGGGATACGAGCAGTACTTC.

The rearrangement joins TRBV28 to TRBJ2-3, with 8 bases lining up with TRBD1. The CDR3 sequence is 15 residues long. Germline V lookup: CDR1 MDHEN, CDR2 SYDVKM. Trimming took 6 bases from V and 0 from J; bases not matched to a gene: 5. The CDR3 DNA reads TGTGCCAGCAGCTCGACAGGGGCGAGCACAGATACGCAGTATTTT. Amino acids: CASSSTGASTDTQYF.

This clonotype was counted many times. The rearrangement joins TRBV11-2 to TRBJ2-7; 9 bases fit TRBD1. This CDR3 has 13 amino acids. Germline lookup yields CDR1 SGHAT and CDR2 FQNNGV. With V trimmed by 2 bases and J by 7 bases, 3 bases remained unmatched. The CDR3 loop is CASSLYRGQEQYF. The CDR3 DNA sequence: TGTGCCAGCAGCTTATACAGGGGGCAGGAGCAGTACTTC.

This clonotype has at least ten counts. The rearrangement joins TRBV28 to TRBJ2-7, with D perhaps matching TRBD1 (6 bases). Germline CDR1 and CDR2: MDHEN and SYDVKM. The germline V and J ends were trimmed by 3 bases and 0 bases, with 15 bases remaining between them. The CDR3 has 16 residues. The CDR3 bases are TGTGCCAGCAGTTTGCCCCTAGACAGGCCCTCCTACGAGCAGTACTTC. Amino acid sequence: CASSLPLDRPSYEQYF.